Following are 10 T cell receptor beta chains from one sample sequenced in a study of blood T cell repertoires in COVID-19. Clones were read by immunoSEQ multiplex PCR, and TCRdb kept only the in-frame ones, dropping some. The data show some 340,000 clones, around 83% seen once. Sequencing input: PBMCs or T cells enriched from blood (not recorded which). The receptor source for this set is a woman aged 45 to 65 who had recovered from COVID-19.

This chain connects TRBV4-3 to TRBJ1-6; no reliable D call. Germline CDR1 LGHNA, CDR2 YSLEER. This CDR3 spans 16 amino acids. With 0 bases removed from V and 3 bases from J, the gap between germline ends came to 9 bases. The CDR3 DNA is TGCGCCAGCAGCCAAGAAAGACACGGCTATAATTCACCCCTCCACTTT. It translates to CASSQERHGYNSPLHF.

This rearrangement joins TRBV18 to TRBJ1-1, with D possibly being TRBD1 (6 bases). The CDR3 is made up of 14 amino acids. The V end lost 1 base, the J end lost 4 bases, and 10 bases lay between the germline ends. Germline V gene data show CDR1 as KGHSH and CDR2 as LQKENI. CDR3 in amino acids: CASSPQGGATEAFF. The CDR3 bases are TGTGCCAGCTCACCACAAGGGGGGGCCACTGAAGCTTTCTTT.

J is TRBJ2-2 and V is TRBV4-2, with D unresolved. CDR3 length: 15 residues. Per the germline V gene, CDR1 is LGHNA and CDR2 is YNFKEQ. V gave up 0 bases and J gave up 3 bases, with 8 bases separating them. CDR3 nucleotide sequence: TGTGCCAGCAGCCAAGATACAAGTTACACCGGGGAGCTGTTTTTT. Protein product: CASSQDTSYTGELFF.

V gene TRBV6-2 or TRBV6-3 combines with J gene TRBJ2-7; D gene uncertain. The germline gives CDR1 MNHEY, CDR2 SVGEGT. The CDR3 consists of 14 residues. Trimming shortened V by 7 bases and J by 1 base, and 14 bases separated the two germline ends. CDR3 DNA sequence: TGTGCCAGCACCCCGACGTCAGGTTCCTACGAGCAGTACTTC. It specifies CASTPTSGSYEQYF.

V is TRBV7-2 and J is TRBJ2-1; perhaps TRBD1 as D (6 bases). Per germline, CDR1 SGHTA and CDR2 FQGNSA. Trimming took off 5 bases at V and 5 bases at J, with 19 bases between the two ends. The length of the CDR3 is 16 residues. CDR3 amino acids: CASSPWTGTHNNEQFF. CDR3 sequence (DNA): TGTGCCAGCAGCCCATGGACCGGGACACATAACAATGAGCAGTTCTTC.

The J gene is TRBJ2-3, the V gene TRBV5-6; no firm D call. Trimming removed 7 bases at V and 4 bases at J, with 16 bases between. This CDR3 spans 14 amino acids. Per the germline V gene, CDR1 is SGHDT and CDR2 is YYEEEE. In nucleotides, the CDR3 is TGTGCCAGCTATCTGAAAGGAGCCTCAGATACGCAGTATTTT. It is translated as CASYLKGASDTQYF.

The genes are TRBV5-1 and TRBJ1-1; D ambiguous. Per germline, CDR1 SGHRS and CDR2 YFSETQ. This CDR3 region has 14 residues. Trimming pared 1 base from V and 3 bases from J, leaving 10 bases between. The CDR3 spells CASSLPGSYTEAFF. CDR3 in DNA: TGCGCCAGCAGCTTGCCGGGAAGCTACACTGAAGCTTTCTTT.

V is TRBV4-3 and J is TRBJ2-2; 13 bases align to TRBD2. Germline lookup yields CDR1 LGHNA and CDR2 YSLEER. The V gene end was trimmed by 2 bases and the J gene end by 4 bases; junction bases not matched to a gene: 7. CDR3 length: 18 residues. The CDR3 DNA is TGCGCCAGCAGCCAACGACTAGCGGGGGGCAGAAGCACCGGGGAGCTGTTTTTT. Residues: CASSQRLAGGRSTGELFF.

This sequence joins TRBV13 and TRBJ1-2, with 8 bases fitting TRBD1. The V gene end was trimmed by 3 bases and the J gene end by 8 bases; junction bases not matched to a gene: 2. This CDR3 contains 12 residues. CDR1 is PRHDT and CDR2 is FYEKMQ in the germline V gene (reference sequence). CDR3 sequence (DNA): TGTGCCAGCAGCTTCCGGACAGGGGGCTACACCTTC. Translated: CASSFRTGGYTF.

The rearrangement links TRBV15 to TRBJ2-5; 13 bases line up with TRBD2. There are 17 residues in the CDR3. Germline CDR1 is LNHNV and CDR2 is YYDKDF (reference sequence). V trimming: 4 bases; J trimming: 6 bases; junction bases outside the gene matches: 11. CDR3 in amino acids: CATSIPLGTSGEKTQYF. CDR3 DNA: TGTGCCACCAGCATCCCTTTGGGGACTAGCGGGGAAAAGACCCAGTACTTC.